These 27 T cell receptor beta chains share one sample of origin, sequenced in a study of blood T cells in healthy people across ages. A J-beta primer mix and a sample-barcoded 5' primer were used in a second PCR of about 7 to 12 cycles. TCRdb re-called the 5' RACE reads through MiXCR, storing one row per CDR3 protein. The repertoire includes over a million distinct CDR3 sequences, less than 50% of them detected once, and approximately 17% sits in the top ten. Material: blood. These receptors came from a woman in her sixties in good health.

The V call is TRBV4-2, the J call TRBJ2-3, with D possibly being TRBD1 or TRBD2 (5 bases each). With 3 bases removed from V and 2 bases from J, the gap between germline ends came to 12 bases. Germline CDR1 reads LGHNA; CDR2 reads YNFKEQ. This CDR3 contains 15 residues. The CDR3 is CASSQWDPPTDTQYF. In DNA form, the CDR3 reads TGTGCCAGCAGCCAGTGGGACCCCCCCACAGATACGCAGTATTTT.

This clonotype was observed a few times. The rearrangement uses TRBV6-5 and TRBJ2-7; TRBD1 is a possible D gene (5 bases). The CDR3 runs to 15 residues. V was trimmed by 2 bases and J by 1 base, leaving 12 bases between them. Germline loops: CDR1 MNHEY, CDR2 SVGAGI. CDR3 loop: CASSYGITGSYEQYF. DNA of the CDR3: TGTGCCAGCAGTTACGGGATCACAGGTTCCTACGAGCAGTACTTC.

The chain carries TRBV7-8 and TRBJ1-1; D unclear. V shed 5 bases and J shed 0 bases, with 10 bases lying between them. The CDR3 is 14 amino acids. Germline V lookup: CDR1 SGHVS, CDR2 FQNEAQ. The CDR3 loop reads CASSPRSMNTEAFF. The CDR3 DNA reads TGTGCCAGCAGCCCCCGTTCTATGAACACTGAAGCTTTCTTT.

This chain links TRBV5-1 with TRBJ2-3, with TRBD2 identical over 10 bases. J gave up 2 bases and V 3 bases, and 9 bases lay outside the gene matches. Germline values: CDR1 SGHRS, CDR2 YFSETQ. The CDR3 spans 17 residues. CDR3 sequence: CASSSGVAGGVTDTQYF. The CDR3 DNA sequence: TGCGCCAGCAGCTCGGGGGTAGCGGGAGGCGTCACAGATACGCAGTATTTT. The full variable domain, rest sourced from reference TRBV5-1 and TRBJ2-3, is KAGVTQTPRYLIKTRGQQVTLSCSPISGHRSVSWYQQTPGQGLQFLFEYFSETQRNKGNFPGRFSGRQFSNSRSEMNVSTLELGDSALYLCASSSGVAGGVTDTQYFGPGTRLTVL.

Only a few counts were recorded for this clonotype. The chain joins TRBV27 to TRBJ2-1; 10 bases fit TRBD1. Germline V gives CDR1 MNHEY, CDR2 SMNVEV (reference sequence). V was pared by 4 bases and J by 4 bases, with 7 bases of the junction left unmatched. The CDR3 is 16 residues long. CDR3 DNA sequence: TGTGCCAGCAGTTCCCTAAGACAGGGGGCGTACAATGAGCAGTTCTTC. Amino acids: CASSSLRQGAYNEQFF.

This clonotype showed up just once. The chain has TRBV25-1 and TRBJ2-5, with D maybe TRBD1 (6 bases). The CDR3 contains 14 residues. CDR1 and CDR2 from the germline V gene are MGHDK and SYGVNS. V shed 3 bases and J shed 9 bases, with 17 bases lying between them. The CDR3 protein is CASSDRGATEAQYF. Written as DNA, the CDR3 is TGTGCCAGCAGTGACAGGGGCGCCACGGAGGCCCAGTACTTC.

This sequence joins TRBV12-3 or TRBV12-4 and TRBJ2-2; D gene unclear. The CDR3 has 13 amino acids. The ends were cut back, 4 bases at V and 5 bases at J, with 8 bases in the middle. In DNA form, the CDR3 reads TGTGCCAGCAGTTGGACCAGTACCGGGGAGCTGTTTTTT. Translation: CASSWTSTGELFF.

This sequence joins TRBV4-2 and TRBJ2-3; no definite D call. CDR3 length: 13 residues. The V and J ends lost 0 bases and 5 bases respectively, with 6 bases between them. The V gene's germline CDR1 is LGHNA and CDR2 YNFKEQ. The CDR3 spells CASSQESGDTQYF. CDR3 DNA: TGTGCCAGCAGCCAAGAGTCGGGAGATACGCAGTATTTT.

A note on this clonotype: Compared with germline, one end of the junction differs, possibly owing to a read error. The V call is TRBV5-5, the J call TRBJ2-2; D might be TRBD2 (6 bases). The CDR3 runs to 12 residues. Per the germline V gene, CDR1 is SGHKS and CDR2 is YYEKEE (reference sequence). CDR3 in DNA: TGTGCCAGCAGCCGGACGGCCGGGGGGCTGTTTTTT. Translating it yields CASSRTAGGLFF.

This clonotype was observed a handful of times. This sequence joins TRBV29-1 and TRBJ2-3, with D maybe TRBD2 (5 bases). CDR3 size: 13 residues. Germline CDR1 SQVTM, CDR2 ANQGSEA. With 2 bases removed from V and 2 bases from J, the gap between germline ends came to 8 bases. CDR3 protein: CSVEMLATDTQYF. CDR3 bases: TGCAGCGTTGAAATGCTAGCCACAGATACGCAGTATTTT.

The chain recombines TRBV7-9 with TRBJ1-2, with D possibly being TRBD1 (6 bases). There are 14 residues in the CDR3. Germline V gene lookup returns CDR1 SEHNR and CDR2 FQNEAQ (reference sequence). V shed 4 bases and J shed 6 bases, with 15 bases lying between them. The CDR3 coding sequence is TGTGCCAGCAGCTCCGAAGTACAGGGTAATGGCTACACCTTC. Translating it yields CASSSEVQGNGYTF.

The chain is built from TRBV20-1 and TRBJ2-5, with 7 bases matching TRBD2. Germline V gene lookup returns CDR1 DFQATT and CDR2 SNEGSKA (reference sequence). The CDR3 is made up of 17 amino acids. The V segment lost 1 base and the J segment 2 bases; nucleotides outside the gene matches: 13. CDR3 sequence: CSARAVTPAGLQETQYF. DNA of the CDR3: TGCAGTGCTAGAGCTGTGACACCAGCGGGACTACAAGAGACCCAGTACTTC.

A few counts support this clonotype. This chain connects TRBV29-1 to TRBJ1-2; D might be TRBD1 (6 bases). Germline V gene data show CDR1 as SQVTM and CDR2 as ANQGSEA. The CDR3 runs 13 residues. Trimming stripped 5 bases from V and 2 bases from J, with 12 bases between. As DNA, the CDR3 is TGCAGCGTTTTCCCGGACAGAAACTATGGCTACACCTTC. It specifies CSVFPDRNYGYTF.

V usage is TRBV6-2 or TRBV6-3 and J usage is TRBJ2-3; 13 nucleotides align to TRBD2. Germline V gene lookup returns CDR1 MNHEY and CDR2 SVGEGT. V lost 2 bases and J lost 3; bases outside the gene matches: 11. There are 19 residues in the CDR3. CDR3 residues: CASSYGGLAGWFRTDTQYF. Here the CDR3 DNA reads TGTGCCAGCAGTTACGGGGGACTAGCGGGATGGTTTAGGACAGATACGCAGTATTTT.

This clonotype was seen more than once but under ten times. The chain uses TRBV5-1 and TRBJ2-7; D not certain. V dropped 1 base and J dropped 0 bases, with 11 bases sitting between them. Germline lookup yields CDR1 SGHRS and CDR2 YFSETQ. The CDR3 runs to 15 residues. CDR3 loop: CASSLSSSGSYEQYF. CDR3 sequence (DNA): TGCGCCAGCAGCTTGTCATCGTCGGGCTCCTACGAGCAGTACTTC.

V and J are TRBV11-1 and TRBJ1-1; D possibly corresponds to TRBD1 (6 bases). V was cut by 2 bases and J by 1 base, with 14 bases left in between. From germline, CDR1 is SGHAT and CDR2 FQDESV (reference sequence). This CDR3 spans 16 amino acids. CDR3 nucleotides: TGTGCCAGCAGCTTATCTGCAGGGGCGCGGAACACTGAAGCTTTCTTT. This encodes CASSLSAGARNTEAFF.

On this clonotype: At one boundary the junction diverges from the germline segment, which might be a read error. J is TRBJ2-5 and V is TRBV2; TRBD1 aligns across 9 bases. The J call may be in error: the DNA end matches TRBJ2-7 better. This CDR3 is built from 13 residues. CDR1 and CDR2 from the germline V gene are SNHLY and FYNNEI. In nucleotides, the CDR3 is TGTGTCAGCATGCGGGACAGGGCCTACGAGCAGTACTTC. It specifies CVSMRDRAYEQYF.

The chain joins TRBV7-9 to TRBJ2-3; maybe TRBD1 (6 bases). Looked up from germline, CDR1 is SEHNR and CDR2 is FQNEAQ (reference sequence). CDR3 length: 13 amino acids. V lost 5 bases to trimming and J lost 6 bases, with 12 bases between them. CDR3 bases: TGTGCCAGCAGCCCCCATGACAGGGATACGCAGTATTTT. This translates into CASSPHDRDTQYF. The whole variable domain, filled in from reference TRBV7-9 and TRBJ2-3, reads DTGVSQNPRHKITKRGQNVTFRCDPISEHNRLYWYRQTLGQGPEFLTYFQNEAQLEKSRLLSDRFSAERPKGSFSTLEIQRTEQGDSAMYLCASSPHDRDTQYFGPGTRLTVL.

The V and J genes are TRBV20-1 and TRBJ2-1; 11 nucleotides match TRBD2. The V gene's germline CDR1 is DFQATT and CDR2 SNEGSKA (reference sequence). This CDR3 has 16 residues. J gave up 7 bases and V 0 bases, and 8 bases lay outside the gene matches. Here the CDR3 DNA reads TGCAGTGCTAGAGAATCTCGGGCTAGCGGGAGGAATGAGCAGTTCTTC. It translates to CSARESRASGRNEQFF.

The J gene is TRBJ2-1, the V gene TRBV7-2, with a tentative D call TRBD1 (6 bases). Per the germline V gene, CDR1 is SGHTA and CDR2 is FQGNSA. The V end was cut by 6 bases, the J end by 7 bases, with 16 bases between. The CDR3 runs 14 residues. DNA of the CDR3: TGTGCCAGCAGTTTAAGATACAGGGCTAATGAGCAGTTCTTC. This codes for CASSLRYRANEQFF.

This clonotype turned up a few times. The chain joins TRBV27 to TRBJ2-1; 7 bases map to TRBD2. In germline, CDR1 is MNHEY, CDR2 SMNVEV (reference sequence). The CDR3 loop spans 14 amino acids. V dropped 10 bases and J dropped 2; count of bases not matched to a gene: 8. The CDR3 loop is CATQEGGPYNEQFF. CDR3 nucleotide sequence: TGTGCCACGCAAGAGGGAGGGCCCTACAATGAGCAGTTCTTC.

The table lists this clonotype with a few counts. The genes are TRBV12-3 or TRBV12-4 and TRBJ2-1, with D unresolved. V shed 6 bases and J shed 1 base, with 10 bases lying between them. CDR3 length equals 14 residues. The CDR3, as DNA: TGTGCCAGCAGCCCGATACGGTCCTACAATGAGCAGTTCTTC. It yields the protein CASSPIRSYNEQFF.

The chain joins TRBV9 to TRBJ1-4; D gene uncertain. The V end was cut by 0 bases, the J end by 8 bases, with 14 bases between. Germline loops: CDR1 SGDLS, CDR2 YYNGEE. The CDR3 totals 15 residues. For the CDR3, the DNA is TGTGCCAGCAGCGTAGCTCCGGACGCGGGGGAAAAACTGTTTTTT. It yields the protein CASSVAPDAGEKLFF.

This clonotype was counted between two and nine times. The chain links TRBV20-1 to TRBJ2-5, with D hard to call. The V gene lost 0 bases and the J gene lost 1 base, with 12 bases spanning the gap. The CDR3 spans 15 residues. Looked up from germline, CDR1 is DFQATT and CDR2 is SNEGSKA (reference sequence). CDR3 amino acids: CSARERGRSQETQYF. DNA for the CDR3: TGCAGTGCTAGAGAACGAGGCAGGAGCCAAGAGACCCAGTACTTC.

At least ten counts were recorded for this clonotype. The gene calls are TRBV12-3 or TRBV12-4 and TRBJ2-3, with TRBD2 matching over 8 bases. V was clipped by 5 bases and J by 2 bases; unmatched bases: 9. The CDR3 has 16 residues. CDR3 region: CASSPLTSGSTDTQYF. CDR3 sequence (DNA): TGTGCCAGCAGTCCCCTTACTAGCGGATCCACAGATACGCAGTATTTT.

V is TRBV7-3 and J is TRBJ2-7; 7 bases are a match to TRBD2. There are 17 residues in the CDR3. Germline CDR1 SGHTA, CDR2 FQGTGA. Germline trimming cut 2 bases from V and 7 bases from J; bases unmatched to any gene: 17. The CDR3 DNA reads TGTGCCAGCAGCTTAGGCGGGAGTCTAAGCTCCTACAATGAGCAGTACTTC. This sequence encodes CASSLGGSLSSYNEQYF. The full variable domain, rest sourced from reference TRBV7-3 and TRBJ2-7, is GAGVSQTPSNKVTEKGKYVELRCDPISGHTALYWYRQSLGQGPEFLIYFQGTGAADDSGLPNDRFFAVRPEGSVSTLKIQRTERGDSAVYLCASSLGGSLSSYNEQYFGPGTRLTVT.

This clonotype came up a few times. The J gene is TRBJ2-7, the V gene TRBV2, with 8 nucleotides matching TRBD2. V was pared by 7 bases and J by 7 bases, with 15 bases of the junction left unmatched. The CDR3 runs to 15 residues. The germline gives CDR1 SNHLY, CDR2 FYNNEI. The CDR3 DNA reads TGTGCCAGCACCTCCGGGAGCGGGAGAGCCAGAGAGCAGTACTTC. This encodes CASTSGSGRAREQYF.